This TCR beta chain was identified in a study of cytomegalovirus exposure and HLA in healthy donors. The PCR had 60 Vbeta and 13 Jbeta primers. Measured with immunoSEQ multiplex PCR; TCRdb has only the in-frame clones, and not every one. The sample lists more than 95,000 clones, around 70% occurring once. The J segment lost 4 bases and the V segment lost 1 base, leaving 8 bases of the junction unmatched. Germline loops: CDR1 SNHLY, CDR2 FYNNEI. This CDR3 spans 16 amino acids. This clone was seen a few times. The receptor comes from a man aged 30 to 45 in good health and CMV-seronegative. The chain combines TRBV2 with TRBJ1-2, with 8 nucleotides matching TRBD1. The sequenced sample consisted of PBMCs. CDR3: CASSEGRGQGSYGYTF. For the CDR3, the DNA is TGTGCCAGCAGTGAAGGGAGAGGACAGGGAAGCTATGGCTACACCTTC.